This T cell receptor (beta chain) was sequenced during a study of blood T cell repertoires in COVID-19. Study-level information: COVID-19 samples collected from the United States, Italy and Spain covered acute and convalescent phases. Sources were T cells, B-cell-depleted T cells, or PBMCs; the material itself was cDNA or gDNA.

The CDR3 totals 14 residues. With 3 bases removed from V and 6 bases from J, the gap between germline ends came to 15 bases. Germline V gene sequence: CDR1 LNHDA, CDR2 SQIVND (reference sequence). Methods used by the authors: Nucleated cell counts were estimated from reference gene primer amplification. Profiled with immunoSEQ multiplex PCR; TCRdb holds only in-frame clones, not every one. V and J calls and clone size are given by that table; D and trimming were obtained from the DNA. The repertoire holds 100,000 to 150,000 clones, with about 85% as singletons. Material for sequencing was peripheral blood. The chain combines TRBV19 with TRBJ2-7; a weak D match, TRBD2 (5 bases). This clonotype was obtained from a woman at least 80 years old with acute or convalescent COVID-19. The CDR3 DNA reads TGTGCCAGTAGTATTGGTTCGGGGTACGGCGAGCAGTACTTC. This gives the protein CASSIGSGYGEQYF.